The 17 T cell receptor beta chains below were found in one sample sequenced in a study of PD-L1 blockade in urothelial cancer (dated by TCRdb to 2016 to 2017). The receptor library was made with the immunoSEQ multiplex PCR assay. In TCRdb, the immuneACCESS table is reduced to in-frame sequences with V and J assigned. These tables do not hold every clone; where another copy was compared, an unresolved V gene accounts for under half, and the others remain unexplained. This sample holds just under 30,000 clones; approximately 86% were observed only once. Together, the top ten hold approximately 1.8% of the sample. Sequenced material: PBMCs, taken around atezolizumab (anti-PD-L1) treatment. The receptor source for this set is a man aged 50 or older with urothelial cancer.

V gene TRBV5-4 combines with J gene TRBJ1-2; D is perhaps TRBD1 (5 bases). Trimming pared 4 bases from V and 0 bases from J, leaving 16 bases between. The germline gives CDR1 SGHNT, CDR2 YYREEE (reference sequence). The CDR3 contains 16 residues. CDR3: CASSPGGGRANYGYTF. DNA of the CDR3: TGTGCCAGCAGCCCGGGGGGTGGCAGGGCTAACTATGGCTACACCTTC.

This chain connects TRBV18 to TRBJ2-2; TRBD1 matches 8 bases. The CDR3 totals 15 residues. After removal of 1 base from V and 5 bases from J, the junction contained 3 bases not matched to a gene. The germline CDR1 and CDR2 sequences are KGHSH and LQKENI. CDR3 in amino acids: CASSPRRGHTGELFF. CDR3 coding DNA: TGTGCCAGCTCACCACGCAGGGGGCATACCGGGGAGCTGTTTTTT.

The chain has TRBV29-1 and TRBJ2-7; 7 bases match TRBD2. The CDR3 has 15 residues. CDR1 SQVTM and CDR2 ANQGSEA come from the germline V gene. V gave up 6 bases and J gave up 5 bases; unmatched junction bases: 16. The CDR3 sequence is CSVNDWGGPLDEQYF. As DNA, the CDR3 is TGCAGCGTGAATGATTGGGGAGGGCCTTTGGACGAGCAGTACTTC.

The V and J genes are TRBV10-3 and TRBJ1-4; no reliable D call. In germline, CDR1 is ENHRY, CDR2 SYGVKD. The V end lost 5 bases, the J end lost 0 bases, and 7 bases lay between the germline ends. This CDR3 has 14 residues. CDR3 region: CAISPSATNEKLFF. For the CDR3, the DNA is TGTGCCATCAGTCCGTCAGCAACTAATGAAAAACTGTTTTTT.

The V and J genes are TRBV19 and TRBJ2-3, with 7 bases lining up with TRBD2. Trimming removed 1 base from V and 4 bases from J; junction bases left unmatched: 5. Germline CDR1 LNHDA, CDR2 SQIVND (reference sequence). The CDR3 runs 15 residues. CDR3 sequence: CASSIGGSRADTQYF. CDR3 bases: TGTGCCAGTAGTATAGGCGGGAGTAGGGCAGATACGCAGTATTTT.

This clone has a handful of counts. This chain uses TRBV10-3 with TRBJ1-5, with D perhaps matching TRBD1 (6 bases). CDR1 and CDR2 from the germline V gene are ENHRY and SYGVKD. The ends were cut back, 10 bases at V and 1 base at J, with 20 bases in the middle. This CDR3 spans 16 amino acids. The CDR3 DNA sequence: TGTGCCACCGCCGTGGACAGCCTTGGGAGCAATCAGCCCCAGCATTTT. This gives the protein CATAVDSLGSNQPQHF.

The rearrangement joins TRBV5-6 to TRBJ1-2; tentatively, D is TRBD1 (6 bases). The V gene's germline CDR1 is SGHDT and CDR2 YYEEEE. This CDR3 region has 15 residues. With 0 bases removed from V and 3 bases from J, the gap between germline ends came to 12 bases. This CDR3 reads CASSLGQVGHYGYTF. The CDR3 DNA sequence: TGTGCCAGCAGCTTGGGACAGGTAGGCCACTATGGCTACACCTTC.

The CDR3 spells CASTPKDNEAFF. CDR3 nucleotides: TGTGCCAGTACCCCAAAGGACAATGAAGCTTTCTTT. This chain connects TRBV19 to TRBJ1-1, with a weak D call TRBD1 (5 bases). The CDR3 length is 12 residues. Trimming took off 7 bases at V and 7 bases at J, with 13 bases between the two ends. Germline-derived CDR1 and CDR2 are LNHDA and SQIVND (reference sequence). The complete variable domain, with remaining parts taken from reference TRBV19 and TRBJ1-1, reads DGGITQSPKYLFRKEGQNVTLSCEQNLNHDAMYWYRQDPGQGLRLIYYSQIVNDFQKGDIAEGYSVSREKKESFPLTVTSAQKNPTAFYLCASTPKDNEAFFGQGTRLTVV.

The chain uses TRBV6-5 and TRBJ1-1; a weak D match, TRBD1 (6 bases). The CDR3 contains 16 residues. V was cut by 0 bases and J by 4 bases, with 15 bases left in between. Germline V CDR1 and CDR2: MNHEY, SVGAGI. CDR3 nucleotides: TGTGCCAGCAGTTACTCCGGAAGGCAAGGGGGCACTGAAGCTTTCTTT. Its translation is CASSYSGRQGGTEAFF.

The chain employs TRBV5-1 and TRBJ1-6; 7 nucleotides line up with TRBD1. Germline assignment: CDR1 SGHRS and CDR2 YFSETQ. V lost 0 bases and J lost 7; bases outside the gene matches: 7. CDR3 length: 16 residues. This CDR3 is CASSLASGQTNSPLHF. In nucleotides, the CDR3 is TGCGCCAGCAGCTTGGCCTCGGGACAGACGAATTCACCCCTCCACTTT. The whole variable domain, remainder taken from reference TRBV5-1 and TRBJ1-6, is KAGVTQTPRYLIKTRGQQVTLSCSPISGHRSVSWYQQTPGQGLQFLFEYFSETQRNKGNFPGRFSGRQFSNSRSEMNVSTLELGDSALYLCASSLASGQTNSPLHFGNGTRLTVT.

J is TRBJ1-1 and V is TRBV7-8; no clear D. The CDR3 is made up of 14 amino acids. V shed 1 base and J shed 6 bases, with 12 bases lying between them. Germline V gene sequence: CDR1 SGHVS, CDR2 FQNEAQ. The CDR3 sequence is CASSLVSEVAEAFF. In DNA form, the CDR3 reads TGTGCCAGCAGCTTAGTGTCGGAGGTCGCTGAAGCTTTCTTT.

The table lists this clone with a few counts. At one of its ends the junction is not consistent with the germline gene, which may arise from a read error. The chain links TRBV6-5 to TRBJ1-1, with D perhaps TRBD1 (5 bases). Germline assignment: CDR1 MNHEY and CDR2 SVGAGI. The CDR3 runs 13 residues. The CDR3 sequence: CASRPTANPEAFF. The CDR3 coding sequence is TGTGCCAGCAGACCGACAGCGAACCCTGAAGCTTTCTTT.

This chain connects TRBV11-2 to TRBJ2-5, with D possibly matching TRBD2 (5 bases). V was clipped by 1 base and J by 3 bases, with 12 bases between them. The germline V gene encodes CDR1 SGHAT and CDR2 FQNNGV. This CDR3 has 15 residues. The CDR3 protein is CASSLGPLREETQYF. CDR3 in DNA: TGTGCCAGCAGCTTAGGCCCCTTGAGGGAAGAGACCCAGTACTTC. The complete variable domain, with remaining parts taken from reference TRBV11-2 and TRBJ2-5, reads EAGVAQSPRYKIIEKRQSVAFWCNPISGHATLYWYQQILGQGPKLLIQFQNNGVVDDSQLPKDRFSAERLKGVDSTLKIQPAKLEDSAVYLCASSLGPLREETQYFGPGTRLLVL.

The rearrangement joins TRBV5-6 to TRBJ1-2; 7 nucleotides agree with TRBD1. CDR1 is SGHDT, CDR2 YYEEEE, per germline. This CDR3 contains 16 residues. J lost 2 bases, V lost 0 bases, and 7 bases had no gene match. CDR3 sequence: CASSLVGRGANYGYTF. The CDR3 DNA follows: TGTGCCAGCAGCTTGGTTGGCAGGGGGGCCAACTATGGCTACACCTTC.

The CDR3 is CASSPLAGVTDTQYF. The CDR3 DNA sequence: TGTGCCAGCTCACCATTAGCGGGAGTCACAGATACGCAGTATTTT. This chain links TRBV18 with TRBJ2-3; the match to TRBD2 covers 9 bases. The V segment lost 2 bases and the J segment 2 bases; nucleotides outside the gene matches: 2. CDR1 and CDR2 (germline): KGHSH, LQKENI. The CDR3 sequence is 15 residues long.

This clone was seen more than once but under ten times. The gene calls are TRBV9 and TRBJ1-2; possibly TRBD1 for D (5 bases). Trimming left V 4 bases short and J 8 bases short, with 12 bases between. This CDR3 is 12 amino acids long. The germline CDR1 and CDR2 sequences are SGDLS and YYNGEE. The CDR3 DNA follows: TGTGCCAGCAGCTCCTCGACAGACGGCTACACCTTC. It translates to CASSSSTDGYTF.

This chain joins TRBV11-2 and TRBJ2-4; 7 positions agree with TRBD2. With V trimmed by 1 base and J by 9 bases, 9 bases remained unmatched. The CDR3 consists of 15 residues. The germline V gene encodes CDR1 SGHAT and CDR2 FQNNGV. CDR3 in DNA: TGTGCCAGCAGCTTAGTTGGCGGGGGTAGCGCCATTCAGTACTTC. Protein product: CASSLVGGGSAIQYF.